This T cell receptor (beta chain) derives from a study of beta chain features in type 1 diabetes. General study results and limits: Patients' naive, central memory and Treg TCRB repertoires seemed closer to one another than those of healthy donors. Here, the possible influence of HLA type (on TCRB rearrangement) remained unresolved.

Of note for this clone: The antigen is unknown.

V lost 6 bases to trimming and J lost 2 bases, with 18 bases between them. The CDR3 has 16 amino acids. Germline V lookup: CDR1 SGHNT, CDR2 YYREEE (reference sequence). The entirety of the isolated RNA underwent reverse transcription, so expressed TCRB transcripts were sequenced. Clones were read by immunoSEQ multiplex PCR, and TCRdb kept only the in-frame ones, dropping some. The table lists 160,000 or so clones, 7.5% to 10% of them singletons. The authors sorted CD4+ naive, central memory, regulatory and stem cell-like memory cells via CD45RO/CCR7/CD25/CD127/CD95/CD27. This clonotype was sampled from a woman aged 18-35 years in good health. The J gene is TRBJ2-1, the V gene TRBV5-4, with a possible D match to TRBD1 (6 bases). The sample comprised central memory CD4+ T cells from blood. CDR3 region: CASTKRLGTPYNEQFF. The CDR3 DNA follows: TGTGCCAGCACCAAACGGTTGGGGACACCCTACAATGAGCAGTTCTTC.